The 10 T cell receptor beta chains below all came from one sample that was sequenced in a study of T cells in narcolepsy. Generated by immunoSEQ multiplex PCR, the TCRdb table keeps only in-frame clones and is missing some. Of around 39,000 clones in the sample, approximately 86% were seen once. The sequenced sample was CD45RA- memory CD4+ T cells from PBMCs. These receptors came from a human donor with narcolepsy.

The chain carries TRBV7-2 and TRBJ1-3, with 7 bases matching TRBD1. Losses at the gene ends were 1 base for V and 16 bases for J; bases not matched to a gene: 4. The germline V gene encodes CDR1 SGHTA and CDR2 FQGNSA. CDR3 length equals 11 residues. CDR3 DNA sequence: TGTGCCAGCAGCTTAGAGGGGGACAGCTATTTT. This codes for CASSLEGDSYF.

The V gene is TRBV18, the J gene TRBJ2-1, with TRBD2 matching over 7 bases. With V trimmed by 3 bases and J by 2 bases, 4 bases remained unmatched. CDR3 size: 15 residues. Germline V gene data show CDR1 as KGHSH and CDR2 as LQKENI. The CDR3 region is CASSPVRGAYNEQFF. DNA for the CDR3: TGTGCCAGCTCACCTGTCCGGGGGGCCTACAATGAGCAGTTCTTC. The complete variable domain, with remaining parts taken from reference TRBV18 and TRBJ2-1, reads NAGVMQNPRHLVRRRGQEARLRCSPMKGHSHVYWYRQLPEEGLKFMVYLQKENIIDESGMPKERFSAEFPKEGPSILRIQQVVRGDSAAYFCASSPVRGAYNEQFFGPGTRLTVL.

The sample holds one count of this clone. The chain has TRBV6-8 and TRBJ1-6, with D perhaps matching TRBD1 (6 bases). Trimming cost V 3 bases and J 10 bases, with 13 bases left between them. CDR1 and CDR2 from the germline V gene are MNHGY and SAAAGT. This CDR3 is 14 amino acids long. This CDR3 reads CASSYAGVDSPLHF. CDR3 coding DNA: TGTGCCAGCAGTTATGCAGGGGTGGACTCACCCCTCCACTTT.

The gene calls are TRBV4-3 and TRBJ2-2, with D perhaps TRBD1 (5 bases). Germline CDR1 reads LGHNA; CDR2 reads YSLEER. The CDR3 length is 16 residues. Trimming pared 0 bases from V and 7 bases from J, leaving 15 bases between. The CDR3 nucleotides are TGCGCCAGCAGCCAAGAGGCAGGCCACAGGATCGGGGAGCTGTTTTTT. It codes for CASSQEAGHRIGELFF.

This clone came up a few times. V and J are TRBV6-6 and TRBJ1-2, with a tentative D call TRBD1 (5 bases). Per the germline V gene, CDR1 is MNHNY and CDR2 is SVGAGI (reference sequence). The V end was cut by 8 bases, the J end by 8 bases, with 18 bases between. The CDR3 contains 13 residues. This CDR3 is CASGKGRGSGYTF. The CDR3 DNA is TGTGCCAGCGGCAAGGGTAGGGGTTCAGGCTACACCTTC.

The rearrangement uses TRBV5-4 and TRBJ2-3; possible D gene TRBD2, 5 bases. CDR1 is SGHNT and CDR2 is YYREEE in the germline V gene (reference sequence). V gave up 2 bases and J gave up 6 bases, with 13 bases separating them. This CDR3 is 14 amino acids long. CDR3 amino acids: CASSFLLASDTQYF. The CDR3 bases are TGTGCCAGCAGCTTCTTGCTAGCATCGGATACGCAGTATTTT.

The V and J genes are TRBV6-1 and TRBJ1-5, with 7 bases identical to TRBD1. Germline V gene data show CDR1 as MNHNS and CDR2 as SASEGT. V lost 7 bases and J lost 4; bases outside the gene matches: 7. This CDR3 contains 14 residues. The CDR3 nucleotides read TGTGCCAGCACCAGACAGGGTTGGAATCAGCCCCAGCATTTT. Encoded protein: CASTRQGWNQPQHF.

V usage is TRBV5-1 and J usage is TRBJ2-2; TRBD2 agrees at 8 bases. This CDR3 has 17 residues. Trimming at V came to 4 bases and at J to 0 bases, leaving 8 bases not matched to a gene. Germline assignment: CDR1 SGHRS and CDR2 YFSETQ. The CDR3 protein is CASSPGRGGSNTGELFF. Written as DNA, the CDR3 is TGCGCCAGCAGCCCCGGACGCGGGGGGTCGAACACCGGGGAGCTGTTTTTT. Supplemented by reference TRBV5-1 and TRBJ2-2, the full variable domain reads KAGVTQTPRYLIKTRGQQVTLSCSPISGHRSVSWYQQTPGQGLQFLFEYFSETQRNKGNFPGRFSGRQFSNSRSEMNVSTLELGDSALYLCASSPGRGGSNTGELFFGEGSRLTVL.

The V gene is TRBV30, the J gene TRBJ1-4; D is perhaps TRBD1 (6 bases). Germline V gene lookup returns CDR1 GTSNPN and CDR2 SVGIG (reference sequence). CDR3 length equals 16 residues. V gave up 2 bases and J gave up 7 bases, with 20 bases separating them. DNA of the CDR3: TGTGCCTGGAGTCCGACTAGAGGGGGGCGGGTTGAAAAACTGTTTTTT. Translating it yields CAWSPTRGGRVEKLFF.

Regarding this clone: Other DNA sequences from this sample encode an identical CDR3 as well. This chain connects TRBV30 to TRBJ1-3, with D perhaps matching TRBD1 (5 bases). The CDR3 totals 15 residues. Germline values: CDR1 GTSNPN, CDR2 SVGIG (reference sequence). V was shortened by 0 bases and J by 0 bases, with 9 bases between the two germline ends. The CDR3 DNA follows: TGTGCCTGGAGTGTGGCCGGGACCTCTGGAAACACCATATATTTT. It specifies CAWSVAGTSGNTIYF.